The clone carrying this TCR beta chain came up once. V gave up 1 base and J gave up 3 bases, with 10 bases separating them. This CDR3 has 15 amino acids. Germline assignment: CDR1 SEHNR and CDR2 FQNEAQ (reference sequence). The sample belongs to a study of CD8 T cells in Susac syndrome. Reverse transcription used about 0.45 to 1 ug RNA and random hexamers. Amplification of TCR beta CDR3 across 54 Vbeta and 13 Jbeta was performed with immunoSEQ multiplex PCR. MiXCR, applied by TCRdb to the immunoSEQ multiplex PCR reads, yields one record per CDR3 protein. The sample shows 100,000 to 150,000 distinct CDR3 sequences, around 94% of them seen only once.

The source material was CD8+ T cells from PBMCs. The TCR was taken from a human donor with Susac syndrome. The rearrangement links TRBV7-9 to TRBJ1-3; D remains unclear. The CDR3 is CASSLVRGNGNTIYF. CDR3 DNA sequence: TGTGCCAGCAGCTTAGTGCGGGGAAATGGAAACACCATATATTTT.